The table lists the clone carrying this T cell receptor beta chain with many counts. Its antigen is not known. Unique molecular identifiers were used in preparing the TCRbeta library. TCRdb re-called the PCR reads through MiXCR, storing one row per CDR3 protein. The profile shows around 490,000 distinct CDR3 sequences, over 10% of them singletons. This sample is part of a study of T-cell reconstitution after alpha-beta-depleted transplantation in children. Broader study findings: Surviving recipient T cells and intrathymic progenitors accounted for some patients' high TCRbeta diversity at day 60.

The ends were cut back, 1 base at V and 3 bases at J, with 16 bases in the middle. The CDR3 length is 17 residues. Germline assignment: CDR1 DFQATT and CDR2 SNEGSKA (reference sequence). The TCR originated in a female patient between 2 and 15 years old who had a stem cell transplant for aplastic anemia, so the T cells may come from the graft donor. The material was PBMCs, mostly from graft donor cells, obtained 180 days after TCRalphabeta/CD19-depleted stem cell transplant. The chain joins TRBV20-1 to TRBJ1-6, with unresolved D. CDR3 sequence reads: CSARVLGIGVYNSPLHF. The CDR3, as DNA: TGCAGTGCTAGAGTCCTAGGGATCGGTGTCTATAATTCACCCCTCCACTTT.